What follows is one T cell receptor beta chain and its context. The antigen is not known. This CDR3 comprises 13 residues. Germline V CDR1 and CDR2: MDHEN, SYDVKM. V lost 6 bases, J lost 3 bases, and 2 bases stayed unmatched. Via MiXCR, TCRdb re-called the RT-PCR reads, giving one row per CDR3 protein. The sample contains around 520,000 distinct CDR3 sequences, roughly 23% of which appear only once. The entry originates in a study of response to subunit inactivated influenza vaccine. General study points: Authors suggested each seasonal flu vaccination may recruit only limited numbers of new T cells.

This specimen consisted of CD4+ T cells sorted from PBMCs, obtained about 5 days after vaccination. This TCR was sampled from a man between 50 and 59 years old who received an inactivated influenza vaccine. This chain connects TRBV28 to TRBJ2-1; the match to TRBD2 covers 7 bases. The CDR3 nucleotides are TGTGCCAGCAGGGGGACTATCTACAATGAGCAGTTCTTC. It is translated as CASRGTIYNEQFF.